This T cell receptor beta chain was recovered during a study of T cell clonotyping in hematopoietic cell transplantation. Overall study results and limits: Cells were unsorted, so CD4 and CD8 contributions were not separated. Pathologically expanded recipient clonotypes increased progressively from day 30 to day 180 as diversity fell.

The method was immunoSEQ multiplex PCR; TCRdb's version includes in-frame clones alone and lacks a portion of them. The table shows 28,000 or so clones, with nearly 97% occurring only once. There are 16 residues in the CDR3. Trimming removed 3 bases from V and 2 bases from J, with 16 bases in between. CDR1 and CDR2 (germline): SGHDT, YYEEEE. This clone was seen a single time. Its antigen is not identified. Sample: peripheral blood mononuclear cells. J is TRBJ2-3 and V is TRBV5-6; D is perhaps TRBD1 or TRBD2 (5 bases each). The source is a man in his fifties in good health. Some clones in this sample may be carry-over from other donors' samples. Here the CDR3 reads CASSWGGGHDTDTQYF. CDR3 nucleotide sequence: TGTGCCAGCAGCTGGGGTGGAGGACATGACACAGATACGCAGTATTTT. The full variable domain, completed using reference TRBV5-6 and TRBJ2-3, is DAGVTQSPTHLIKTRGQQVTLRCSPKSGHDTVSWYQQALGQGPQFIFQYYEEEERQRGNFPDRFSGHQFPNYSSELNVNALLLGDSALYLCASSWGGGHDTDTQYFGPGTRLTVL.